Here is one T cell receptor beta chain with its context. The data derive from a study of blood T cell repertoires in COVID-19. Study at large: There were acute and convalescent COVID-19 samples, and they came from the United States, Italy and Spain.

In the original analysis: Using reference gene primer amplification, nucleated cell counts were estimated. Some clones are missing from TCRdb's copy, which holds only in-frame ones; the method was immunoSEQ multiplex PCR. That table gives V, J and clone size, and the DNA gave D and trimming. This table has approximately 72,000 clones, approximately 91% appearing once. V lost 0 bases to trimming and J lost 6 bases; unmatched junction nucleotides: 14. The CDR3 totals 17 residues. The germline gives CDR1 SGHRS, CDR2 YFSETQ. The sample was peripheral blood. This sequence originates from a man aged 50 to 60 with acute or convalescent COVID-19. The chain uses TRBV5-1 and TRBJ1-1, with TRBD1 matching 7 bases. The CDR3, as DNA: TGCGCCAGCAGCTTGGGACAGGGCCTCGGGGGTCGCGCTGAAGCTTTCTTT. It codes for CASSLGQGLGGRAEAFF.